This TCR beta chain was captured by sequencing in a study of Ad26.COV2.S vaccination and SARS-CoV-2 variants. About the research overall: Intramuscularly, Ad26.COV2.S was given either once or twice, 56 days apart.

Method: immunoSEQ multiplex PCR; TCRdb's copy keeps in-frame clones and lacks some. The sample contains over 400,000 clones, 89% of which appear only once. The CDR3 length is 15 residues. Germline-derived CDR1 and CDR2 are LNHNV and YYDKDF (reference sequence). Trimming stripped 1 base from V and 3 bases from J, with 10 bases between. Study-level findings and limits: Vaccine and placebo recipients had similar non-spike TCR breadth. Responses of spike-specific T cells (both CD8+ and CD4+) reportedly showed substantial breadth after vaccination.

Treatment of the sample: roughly 18 received Ad26.COV2.S at low or high dose, single or two shots; about 5 received placebo; per-sample allocation not given. Vaccine and placebo recipients were sampled on day 63 after the first injection. An adult of 18-55 years in Boston served as donor. A remark on this clone: Its cognate antigen is unknown.

The clonotype comes from a person between 18 and 65 years old who received the Ad26.COV2.S COVID-19 vaccine or a placebo. The sequences come from peripheral blood, collected in a trial of Ad26.COV2.S vaccine versus placebo. The V call is TRBV15, the J call TRBJ2-1; either TRBD1 or TRBD2 may fit D (6 bases each). The CDR3, as DNA: TGTGCCACCAGCAGAGCCGGGGGCGGCTACAATGAGCAGTTCTTC. Protein product: CATSRAGGGYNEQFF. Supplemented by reference TRBV15 and TRBJ2-1, the full variable domain reads DAMVIQNPRYQVTQFGKPVTLSCSQTLNHNVMYWYQQKSSQAPKLLFHYYDKDFNNEADTPDNFQSRRPNTSFCFLDIRSPGLGDTAMYLCATSRAGGGYNEQFFGPGTRLTVL.